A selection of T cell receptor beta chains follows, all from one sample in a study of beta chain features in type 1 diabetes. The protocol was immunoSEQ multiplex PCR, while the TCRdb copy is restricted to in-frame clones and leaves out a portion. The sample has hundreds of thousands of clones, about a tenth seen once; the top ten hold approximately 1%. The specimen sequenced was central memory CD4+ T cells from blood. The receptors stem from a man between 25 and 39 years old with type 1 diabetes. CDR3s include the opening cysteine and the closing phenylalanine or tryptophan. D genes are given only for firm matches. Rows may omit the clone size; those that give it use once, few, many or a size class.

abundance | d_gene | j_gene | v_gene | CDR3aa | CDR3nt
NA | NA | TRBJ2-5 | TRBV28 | CASSFWGSLGETQYF | TGTGCCAGCAGTTTTTGGGGGTCTCTTGGGGAGACCCAGTACTTC
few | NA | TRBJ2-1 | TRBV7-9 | CASSAGGAGSSYNEQFF | TGTGCCAGCAGCGCCGGAGGGGCGGGTAGCTCCTACAATGAGCAGTTCTTC
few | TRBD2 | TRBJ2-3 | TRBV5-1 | CASSRMASGGSTDTQYF | TGCGCCAGCAGCCGGATGGCTAGCGGGGGAAGCACAGATACGCAGTATTTT
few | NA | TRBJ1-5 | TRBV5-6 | CASSFALGSNQPQHF | TGTGCCAGCAGCTTTGCTTTGGGGTCTAATCAGCCCCAGCATTTT
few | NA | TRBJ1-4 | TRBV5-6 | CASSLQGINEKLFF | TGTGCCAGCAGCCTGCAGGGGATTAATGAAAAACTGTTTTTT
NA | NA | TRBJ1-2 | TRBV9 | CASSVVEGYGYTF | TGTGCCAGCAGCGTAGTTGAGGGGTATGGCTACACCTTC
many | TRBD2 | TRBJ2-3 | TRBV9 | CASSGGLAGFTDTQYF | TGTGCCAGCAGCGGAGGACTAGCGGGATTCACAGATACGCAGTATTTT
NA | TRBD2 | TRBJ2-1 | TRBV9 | CASSTRTSGGAHEQFF | TGTGCCAGCAGCACACGGACTAGCGGGGGGGCCCATGAGCAGTTCTTC
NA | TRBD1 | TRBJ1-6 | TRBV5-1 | CASSLAPSGQGSSYNSPLHF | TGCGCCAGCAGCTTGGCCCCCTCGGGACAGGGGAGCTCCTATAATTCACCCCTCCACTTT
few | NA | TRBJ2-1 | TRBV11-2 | CASSLIQYNEQFF | TGTGCCAGCAGCTTAATCCAGTACAATGAGCAGTTCTTC
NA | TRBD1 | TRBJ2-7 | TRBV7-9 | CASSLGDSNEQYF | TGTGCCAGCAGCTTAGGGGACAGCAACGAGCAGTACTTC
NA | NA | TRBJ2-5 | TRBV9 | CASSVRDQETQYF | TGTGCCAGCAGCGTAAGGGATCAAGAGACCCAGTACTTC
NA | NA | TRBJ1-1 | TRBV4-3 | CASSQDGRNTEAFF | TGCGCCAGCAGCCAAGACGGCAGAAACACTGAAGCTTTCTTT
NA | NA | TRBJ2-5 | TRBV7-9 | CASSAMRTQYF | TGTGCCAGCAGCGCCATGAGGACCCAGTACTTC
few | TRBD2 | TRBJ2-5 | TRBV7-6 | CASSSLSGREETQYF | TGTGCCAGCAGCTCGCTTTCGGGGAGGGAAGAGACCCAGTACTTC
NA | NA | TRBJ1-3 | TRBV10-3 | CAISGNQGTDSGNTIYF | TGTGCCATCAGTGGTAATCAGGGTACTGACTCTGGAAACACCATATATTTT
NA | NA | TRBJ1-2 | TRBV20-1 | CSATRGNGYTF | TGCAGTGCTACCCGAGGGAATGGCTACACCTTC
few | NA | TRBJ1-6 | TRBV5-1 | CASSSSYNSPLHF | TGCGCCAGCAGCTCATCTTATAATTCACCCCTCCACTTT
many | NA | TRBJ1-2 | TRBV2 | CASRPGQLNIRRGYTF | TGTGCCAGCAGGCCGGGACAACTCAACATACGGCGTGGCTACACCTTC
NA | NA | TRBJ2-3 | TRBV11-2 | CASSLVGQSSTDTQYF | TGTGCCAGCAGCTTAGTTGGACAATCTAGCACAGATACGCAGTATTTT
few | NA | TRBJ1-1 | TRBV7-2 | CASSQDRLSEAFF | TGTGCCAGCAGCCAGGACCGTCTCTCTGAAGCTTTCTTT
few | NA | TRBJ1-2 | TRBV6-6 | CASSSSDNYGYTF | TGTGCCAGCAGTTCCTCCGACAACTATGGCTACACCTTC
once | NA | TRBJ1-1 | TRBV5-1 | CASSRVNTEAFF | TGCGCCAGCAGTCGGGTGAACACTGAAGCTTTCTTT
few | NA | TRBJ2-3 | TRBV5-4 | CASSPDSGPLFGDTQYF | TGTGCCAGCAGCCCCGACTCGGGACCCCTCTTTGGAGATACGCAGTATTTT
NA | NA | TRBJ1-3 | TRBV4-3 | CASSQTLSGNTIYF | TGCGCCAGCAGCCAAACTCTCTCTGGAAACACCATATATTTT
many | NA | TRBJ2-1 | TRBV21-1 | CASSPRGEQFF | TGTGCCAGCAGTCCCCGGGGTGAGCAGTTCTTC
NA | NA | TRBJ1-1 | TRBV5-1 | CASSLVGRMNTEAFF | TGCGCCAGCAGCTTGGTAGGGCGGATGAACACTGAAGCTTTCTTT